The entry below gives a single T cell receptor beta chain sequence along with its context. The data were taken from a study of T cells after yellow fever vaccination. V lost 1 base and J lost 3, with 10 bases in between. The CDR3 sequence is 14 residues long. CDR1 is SGHRS, CDR2 YFSETQ, per germline. Each CDR3 protein is one row after TCRdb ran MiXCR on the 5' RACE reads. The sample shows around 310,000 distinct CDR3 sequences, approximately 3.8% of them seen only once. This clonotype originated in a man between 18 and 35 years old who received the YFV17D yellow fever vaccine. The sequenced sample was PBMCs, obtained on the day of the yellow fever booster vaccination. This chain joins TRBV5-1 and TRBJ2-5; unclear D gene. The CDR3: CASSLFGRKETQYF. The CDR3 region has the DNA TGCGCCAGCAGCTTGTTTGGCAGAAAAGAGACCCAGTACTTC.